This T cell receptor (beta chain) was sequenced for a study of human T cells and chemical hapten exposure. V trimming: 3 bases; J trimming: 8 bases; junction bases outside the gene matches: 8. Per the germline V gene, CDR1 is DFQATT and CDR2 is SNEGSKA (reference sequence). There are 15 residues in the CDR3. Findings and limits, study-wide: TCRs exceeding a frequency of 1 in 1000 stayed unchanged under DPC sensitization.

Time point specified: pre-sensitization, week 0. The sample's treatment: therapeutic diphenylcyclopropenone sensitization with weekly scalp DPC. TCRdb reprocessed the RACE reads with MiXCR, giving one entry per CDR3 protein. The sample holds 35,000 to 40,000 distinct CDR3 sequences, 10% to 13% seen once. This clonotype was seen many times. Its target is unknown. The rearrangement uses TRBV20-1 and TRBJ2-1; 12 positions match TRBD2. The source was whole blood, collected in connection with sensitization to the hapten diphenylcyclopropenone (DPC). The source is a man younger than 45 with alopecia areata. Some clones in this sample may be carry-over from other donors' samples. The CDR3 nucleotides read TGCAGTGCTAGGGCGGCTAGCGGGAGGGCGGATGAGCAGTTCTTC. It codes for CSARAASGRADEQFF.